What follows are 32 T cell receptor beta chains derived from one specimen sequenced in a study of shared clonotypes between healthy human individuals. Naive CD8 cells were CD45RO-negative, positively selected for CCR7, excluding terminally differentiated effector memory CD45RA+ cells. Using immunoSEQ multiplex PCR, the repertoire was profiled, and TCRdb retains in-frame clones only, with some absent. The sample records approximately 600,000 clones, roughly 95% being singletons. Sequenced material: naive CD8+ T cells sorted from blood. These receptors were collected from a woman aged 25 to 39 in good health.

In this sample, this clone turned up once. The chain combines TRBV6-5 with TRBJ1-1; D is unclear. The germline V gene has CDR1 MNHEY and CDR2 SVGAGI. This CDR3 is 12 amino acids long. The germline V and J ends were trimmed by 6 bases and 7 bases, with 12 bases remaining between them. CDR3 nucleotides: TGTGCCAGCAGCCCCACCGGTTTTGAAGCTTTCTTT. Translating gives CASSPTGFEAFF.

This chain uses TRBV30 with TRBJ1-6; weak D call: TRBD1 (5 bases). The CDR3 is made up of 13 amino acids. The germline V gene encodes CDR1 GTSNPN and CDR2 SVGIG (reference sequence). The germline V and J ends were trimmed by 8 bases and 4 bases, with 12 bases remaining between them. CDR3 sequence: CAGRDGYNSPLHF. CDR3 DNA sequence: TGTGCCGGACGGGACGGATATAATTCACCCCTCCACTTT.

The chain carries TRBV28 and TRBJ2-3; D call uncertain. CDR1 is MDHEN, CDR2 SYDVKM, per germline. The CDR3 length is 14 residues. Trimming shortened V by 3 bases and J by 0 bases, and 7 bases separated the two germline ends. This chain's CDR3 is CASSFRFSTDTQYF. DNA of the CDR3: TGTGCCAGCAGTTTCCGATTTAGCACAGATACGCAGTATTTT.

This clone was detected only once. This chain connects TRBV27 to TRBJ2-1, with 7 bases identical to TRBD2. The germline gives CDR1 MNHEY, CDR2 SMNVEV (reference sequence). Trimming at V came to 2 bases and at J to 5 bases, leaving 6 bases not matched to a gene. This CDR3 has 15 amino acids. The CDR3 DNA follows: TGTGCCAGCAGTTTAATACTAGCGCGGAACAATGAGCAGTTCTTC. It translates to CASSLILARNNEQFF.

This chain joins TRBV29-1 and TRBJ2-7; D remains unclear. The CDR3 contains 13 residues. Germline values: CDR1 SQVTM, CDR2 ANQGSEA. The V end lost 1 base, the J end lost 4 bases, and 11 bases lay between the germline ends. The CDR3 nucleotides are TGCAGCGTTGAAGCAGAGAACGGGTACGAGCAGTACTTC. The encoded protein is CSVEAENGYEQYF.

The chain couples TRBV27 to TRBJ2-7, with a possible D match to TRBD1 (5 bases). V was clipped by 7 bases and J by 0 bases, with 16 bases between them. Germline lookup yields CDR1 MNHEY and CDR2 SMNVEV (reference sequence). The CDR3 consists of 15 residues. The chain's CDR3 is CASTQGGQGSYEQYF. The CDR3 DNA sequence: TGTGCCAGCACGCAAGGTGGCCAGGGCTCCTACGAGCAGTACTTC.

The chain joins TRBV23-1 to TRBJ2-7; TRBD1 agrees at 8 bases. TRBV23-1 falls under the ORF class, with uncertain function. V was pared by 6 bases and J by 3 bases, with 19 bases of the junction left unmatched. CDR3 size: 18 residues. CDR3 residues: CASSRPQSAQGQGYEQYF. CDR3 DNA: TGCGCCAGCAGCCGCCCTCAATCGGCGCAAGGACAGGGCTACGAGCAGTACTTC.

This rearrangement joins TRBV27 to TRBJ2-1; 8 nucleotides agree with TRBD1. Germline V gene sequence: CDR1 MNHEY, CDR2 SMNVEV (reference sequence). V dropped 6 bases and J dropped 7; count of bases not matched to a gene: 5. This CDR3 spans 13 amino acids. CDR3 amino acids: CASSMDRANEQFF. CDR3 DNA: TGTGCCAGCAGCATGGACAGGGCGAATGAGCAGTTCTTC.

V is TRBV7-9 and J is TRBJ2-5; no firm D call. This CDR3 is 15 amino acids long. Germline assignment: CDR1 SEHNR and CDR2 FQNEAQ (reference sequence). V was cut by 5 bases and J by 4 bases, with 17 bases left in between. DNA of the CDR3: TGTGCCAGCAGCCCCCGTGCAGTTGATCCAGAGACCCAGTACTTC. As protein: CASSPRAVDPETQYF.

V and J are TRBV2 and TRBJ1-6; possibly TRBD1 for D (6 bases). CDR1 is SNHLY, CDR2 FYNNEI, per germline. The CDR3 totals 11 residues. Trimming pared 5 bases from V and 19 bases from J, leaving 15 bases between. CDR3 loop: CASSYQQGGHF. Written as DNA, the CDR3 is TGTGCCAGCAGTTATCAACAGGGAGGACACTTT.

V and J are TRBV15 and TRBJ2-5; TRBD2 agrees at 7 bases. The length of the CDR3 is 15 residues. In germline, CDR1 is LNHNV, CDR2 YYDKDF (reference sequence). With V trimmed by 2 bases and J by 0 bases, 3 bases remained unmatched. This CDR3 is CATSRRTRNQETQYF. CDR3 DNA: TGTGCCACCAGCAGACGGACTAGAAACCAAGAGACCCAGTACTTC.

DNA for the CDR3: TGTGCCAGCAGCTTGTCCGGCAGGACCCCTGAAGCTTTCTTT. This codes for CASSLSGRTPEAFF. The V and J genes are TRBV7-2 and TRBJ1-1; D ambiguous. Trimming shortened V by 3 bases and J by 6 bases, and 14 bases separated the two germline ends. CDR1 and CDR2 (germline): SGHTA, FQGNSA. The CDR3 has 14 amino acids.

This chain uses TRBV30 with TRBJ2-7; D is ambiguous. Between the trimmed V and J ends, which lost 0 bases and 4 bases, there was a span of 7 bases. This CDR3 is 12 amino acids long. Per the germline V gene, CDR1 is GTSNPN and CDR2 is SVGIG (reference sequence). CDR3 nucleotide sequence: TGTGCCTGGAGTGTATTAAAATACGAGCAGTACTTC. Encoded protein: CAWSVLKYEQYF.

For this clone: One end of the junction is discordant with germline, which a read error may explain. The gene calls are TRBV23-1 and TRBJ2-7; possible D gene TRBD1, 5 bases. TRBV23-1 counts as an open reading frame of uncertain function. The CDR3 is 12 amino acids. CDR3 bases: TGCGCCAGCAGGAAGGACATGCCTCAAGTCAGCTTC. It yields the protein CASRKDMPQVSF.

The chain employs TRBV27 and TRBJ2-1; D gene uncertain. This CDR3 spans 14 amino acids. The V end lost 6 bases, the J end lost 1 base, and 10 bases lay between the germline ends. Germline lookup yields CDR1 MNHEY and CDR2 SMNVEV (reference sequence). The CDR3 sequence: CASRVGASYNEQFF. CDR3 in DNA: TGTGCCAGCAGGGTGGGCGCGTCCTACAATGAGCAGTTCTTC.

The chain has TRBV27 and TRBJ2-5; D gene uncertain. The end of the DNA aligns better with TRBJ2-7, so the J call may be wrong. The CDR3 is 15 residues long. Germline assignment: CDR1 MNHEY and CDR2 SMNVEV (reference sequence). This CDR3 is CASSLIGGSNYEQYF. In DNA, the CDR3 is TGTGCCAGCAGCTTGATCGGTGGTAGTAACTACGAGCAGTACTTC.

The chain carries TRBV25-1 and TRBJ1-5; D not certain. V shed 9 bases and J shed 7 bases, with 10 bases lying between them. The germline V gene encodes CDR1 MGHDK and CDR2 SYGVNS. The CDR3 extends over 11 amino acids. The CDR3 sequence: CASGVQQPQHF. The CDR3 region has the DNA TGTGCCAGTGGGGTCCAACAGCCCCAGCATTTT.

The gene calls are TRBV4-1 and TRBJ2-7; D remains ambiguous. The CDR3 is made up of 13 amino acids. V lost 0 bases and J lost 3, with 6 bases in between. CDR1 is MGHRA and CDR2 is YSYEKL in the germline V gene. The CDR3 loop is CASSQDLGYEQYF. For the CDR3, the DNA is TGCGCCAGCAGCCAAGATCTGGGCTACGAGCAGTACTTC.

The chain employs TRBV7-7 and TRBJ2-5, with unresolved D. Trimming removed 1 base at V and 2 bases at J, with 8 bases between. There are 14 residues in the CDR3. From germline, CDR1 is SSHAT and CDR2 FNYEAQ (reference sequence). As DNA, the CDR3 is TGTGCCAGCAGCTTAGGGCTTTGGCAAGAGACCCAGTACTTC. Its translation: CASSLGLWQETQYF. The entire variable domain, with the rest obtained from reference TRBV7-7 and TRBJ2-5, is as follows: GAGVSQSPRYKVTKRGQDVTLRCDPISSHATLYWYQQALGQGPEFLTYFNYEAQPDKSGLPSDRFSAERPEGSISTLTIQRTEQRDSAMYRCASSLGLWQETQYFGPGTRLLVL.

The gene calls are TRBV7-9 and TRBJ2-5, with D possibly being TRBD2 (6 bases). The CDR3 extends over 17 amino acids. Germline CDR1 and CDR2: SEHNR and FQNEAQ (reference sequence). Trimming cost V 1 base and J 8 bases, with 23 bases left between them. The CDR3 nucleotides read TGTGCCAGCAGCTTAGGTGGCGGGGCTTCCCACGCAATAACCCAGTACTTC. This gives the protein CASSLGGGASHAITQYF.

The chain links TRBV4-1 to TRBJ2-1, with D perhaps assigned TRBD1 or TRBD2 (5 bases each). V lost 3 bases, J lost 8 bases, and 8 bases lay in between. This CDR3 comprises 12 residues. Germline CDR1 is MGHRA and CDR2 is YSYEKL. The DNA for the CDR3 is TGCGCCAGCAGCCAGGGGGTGGATGAGCAGTTCTTC. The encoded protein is CASSQGVDEQFF.

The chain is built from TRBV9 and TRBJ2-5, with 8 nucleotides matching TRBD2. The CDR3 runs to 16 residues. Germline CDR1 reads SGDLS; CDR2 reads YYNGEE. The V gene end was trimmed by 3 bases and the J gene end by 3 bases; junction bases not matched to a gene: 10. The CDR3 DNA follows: TGTGCCAGCAGCGACCCAGGACTAGCTTTCGAAGAGACCCAGTACTTC. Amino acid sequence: CASSDPGLAFEETQYF.

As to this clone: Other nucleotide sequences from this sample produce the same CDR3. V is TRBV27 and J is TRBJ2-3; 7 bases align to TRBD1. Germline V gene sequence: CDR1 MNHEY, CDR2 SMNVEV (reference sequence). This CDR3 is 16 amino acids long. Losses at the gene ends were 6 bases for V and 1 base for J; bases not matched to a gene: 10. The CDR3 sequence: CASSSVPGQGTDTQYF. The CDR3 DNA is TGTGCCAGCAGCTCCGTTCCCGGACAGGGCACAGATACGCAGTATTTT.

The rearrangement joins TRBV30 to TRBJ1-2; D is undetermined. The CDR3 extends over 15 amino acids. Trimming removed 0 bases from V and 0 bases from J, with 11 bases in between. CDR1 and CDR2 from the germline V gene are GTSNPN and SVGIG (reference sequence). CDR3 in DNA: TGTGCCTGGAGTGTAGGCATGGGAACTAACTATGGCTACACCTTC. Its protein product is CAWSVGMGTNYGYTF.

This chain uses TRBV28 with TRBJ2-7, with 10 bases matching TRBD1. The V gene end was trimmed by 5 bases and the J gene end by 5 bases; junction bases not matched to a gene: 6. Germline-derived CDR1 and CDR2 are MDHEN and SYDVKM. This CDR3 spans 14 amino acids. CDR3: CASSILTGGDEQYF. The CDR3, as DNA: TGTGCCAGCAGTATCCTGACAGGGGGCGACGAGCAGTACTTC.

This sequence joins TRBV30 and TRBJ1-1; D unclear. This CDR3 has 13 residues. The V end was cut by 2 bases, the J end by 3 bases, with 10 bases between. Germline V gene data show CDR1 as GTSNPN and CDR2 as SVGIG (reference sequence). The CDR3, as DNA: TGTGCCTGGAGTTCAACAGCCGACACTGAAGCTTTCTTT. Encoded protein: CAWSSTADTEAFF.

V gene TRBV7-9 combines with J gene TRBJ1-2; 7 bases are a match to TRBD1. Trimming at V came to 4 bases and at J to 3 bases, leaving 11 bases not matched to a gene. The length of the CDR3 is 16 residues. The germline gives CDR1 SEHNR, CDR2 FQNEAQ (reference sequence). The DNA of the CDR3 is TGTGCCAGCAGCTCCCGGGACAGCGAGTACGACTATGGCTACACCTTC. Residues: CASSSRDSEYDYGYTF.

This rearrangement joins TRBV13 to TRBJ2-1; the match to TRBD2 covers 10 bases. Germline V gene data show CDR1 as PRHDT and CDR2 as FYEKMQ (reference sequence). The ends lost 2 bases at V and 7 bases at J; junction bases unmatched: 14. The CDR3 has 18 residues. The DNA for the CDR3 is TGTGCCAGCAGCTTATCGGGGCCTAGCGGGAGTCTCCGAAATGAGCAGTTCTTC. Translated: CASSLSGPSGSLRNEQFF.

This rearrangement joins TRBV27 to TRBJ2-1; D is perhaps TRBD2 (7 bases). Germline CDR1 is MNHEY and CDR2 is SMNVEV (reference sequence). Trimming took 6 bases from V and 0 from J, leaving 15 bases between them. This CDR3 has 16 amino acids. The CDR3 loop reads CASSWGGGTSYNEQFF. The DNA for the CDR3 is TGTGCCAGCAGCTGGGGGGGCGGGACCTCCTACAATGAGCAGTTCTTC.

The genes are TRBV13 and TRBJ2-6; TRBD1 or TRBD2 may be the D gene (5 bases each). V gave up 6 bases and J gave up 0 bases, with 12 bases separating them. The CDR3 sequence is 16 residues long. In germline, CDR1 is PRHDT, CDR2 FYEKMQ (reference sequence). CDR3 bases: TGTGCCAGCAGACCCGGGACGGACTCTGGGGCCAACGTCCTGACTTTC. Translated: CASRPGTDSGANVLTF.

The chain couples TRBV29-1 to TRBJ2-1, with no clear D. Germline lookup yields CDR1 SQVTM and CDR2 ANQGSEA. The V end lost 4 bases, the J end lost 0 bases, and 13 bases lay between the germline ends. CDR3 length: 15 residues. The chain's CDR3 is CSVVLVHVSYNEQFF. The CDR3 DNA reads TGCAGCGTTGTGTTAGTACACGTCTCCTACAATGAGCAGTTCTTC.

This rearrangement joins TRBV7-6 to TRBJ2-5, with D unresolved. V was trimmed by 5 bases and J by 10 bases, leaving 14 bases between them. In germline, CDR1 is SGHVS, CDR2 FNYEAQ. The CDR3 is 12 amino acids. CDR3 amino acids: CASSLGSMGQYF. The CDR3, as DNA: TGTGCCAGCAGCCTCGGTAGTATGGGCCAGTACTTC.